This T cell receptor beta chain was observed in a study of cytomegalovirus exposure and HLA in healthy donors. CDR3 length equals 15 residues. Unmatched junction bases numbered 7, after V lost 2 bases and J lost 2 bases. The germline V gene has CDR1 GTSNPN and CDR2 SVGIG (reference sequence). This PCR relied on a set of 60 Vbeta primers and 13 Jbeta primers. Generated by immunoSEQ multiplex PCR, the TCRdb table keeps only in-frame clones and is missing some. The sample lists under 200,000 clones, roughly 80% seen once, with 1% in the top ten. Comment on this clone: The antigen is not known.

General study points: As a later analysis revealed, most CMV-associated TCR beta chains appeared HLA-restricted.

Sequencing was done on a sample of PBMCs. The chain links TRBV30 to TRBJ2-3, with 7 bases identical to TRBD1. This clonotype was obtained from a young man in good health and CMV-seronegative. This chain's CDR3 is CAWSKQGTDTDTQYF. CDR3 DNA: TGTGCCTGGAGTAAACAAGGGACAGACACAGATACGCAGTATTTT.